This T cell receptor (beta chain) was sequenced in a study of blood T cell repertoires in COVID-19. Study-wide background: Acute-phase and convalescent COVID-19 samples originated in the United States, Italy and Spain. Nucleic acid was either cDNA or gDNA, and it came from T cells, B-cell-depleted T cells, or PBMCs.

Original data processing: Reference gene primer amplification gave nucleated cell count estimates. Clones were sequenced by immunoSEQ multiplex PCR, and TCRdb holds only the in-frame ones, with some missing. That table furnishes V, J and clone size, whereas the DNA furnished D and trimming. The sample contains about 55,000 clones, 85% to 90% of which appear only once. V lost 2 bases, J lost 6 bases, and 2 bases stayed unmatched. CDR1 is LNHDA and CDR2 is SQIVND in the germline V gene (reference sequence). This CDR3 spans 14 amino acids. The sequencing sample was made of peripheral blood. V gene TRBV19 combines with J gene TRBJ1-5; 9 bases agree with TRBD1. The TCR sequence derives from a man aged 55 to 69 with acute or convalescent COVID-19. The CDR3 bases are TGTGCCAGTAGTATACGACAGGGGGTTCAGCCCCAGCATTTT. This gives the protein CASSIRQGVQPQHF. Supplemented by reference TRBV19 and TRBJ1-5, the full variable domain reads DGGITQSPKYLFRKEGQNVTLSCEQNLNHDAMYWYRQDPGQGLRLIYYSQIVNDFQKGDIAEGYSVSREKKESFPLTVTSAQKNPTAFYLCASSIRQGVQPQHFGDGTRLSIL.